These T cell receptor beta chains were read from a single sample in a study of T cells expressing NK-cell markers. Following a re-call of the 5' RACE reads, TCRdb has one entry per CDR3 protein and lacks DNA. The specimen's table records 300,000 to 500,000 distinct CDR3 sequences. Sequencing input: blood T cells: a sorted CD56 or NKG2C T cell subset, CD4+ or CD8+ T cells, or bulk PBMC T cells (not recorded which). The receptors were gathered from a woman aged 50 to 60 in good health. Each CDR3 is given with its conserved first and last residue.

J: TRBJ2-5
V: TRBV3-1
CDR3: CASSQEGGRQETQYF

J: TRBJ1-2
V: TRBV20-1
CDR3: CSAASTSYGYTF

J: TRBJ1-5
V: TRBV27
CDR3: CASRTGDGMNQPQHF

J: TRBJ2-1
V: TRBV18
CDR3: CASSPIAGGPYNEQFF

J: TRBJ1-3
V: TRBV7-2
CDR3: CASGRHGNTIYF

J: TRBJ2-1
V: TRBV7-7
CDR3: CASSWGLAGRDEQFF

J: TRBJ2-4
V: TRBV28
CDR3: CASSRFGAKNIQYF

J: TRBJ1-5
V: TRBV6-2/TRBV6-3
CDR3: CASTEGSGNYPPQHF

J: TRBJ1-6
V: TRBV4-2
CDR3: CASSQDGGSSPLHF

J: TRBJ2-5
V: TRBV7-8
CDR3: CASSPDQGSQETQYF

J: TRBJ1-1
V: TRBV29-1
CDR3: CSVEFLGTEAFF

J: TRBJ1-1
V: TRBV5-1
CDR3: CASSFMLRSEAFF

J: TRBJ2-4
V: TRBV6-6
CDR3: CASSSPDRSKNIQYF

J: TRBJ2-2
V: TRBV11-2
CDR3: CASRQTGSTGELFF

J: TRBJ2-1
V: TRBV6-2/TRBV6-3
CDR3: CASMTNDKVYNEQFF

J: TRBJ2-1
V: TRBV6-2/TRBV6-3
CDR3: CASSPLPGGPYNEQFF

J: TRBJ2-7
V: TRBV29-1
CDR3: CSVAPRLAEAYEQYF

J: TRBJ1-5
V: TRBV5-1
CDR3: CASSLGSAQNQPQHF

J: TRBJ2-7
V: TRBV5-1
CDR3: CASRTGPNSYEQYF

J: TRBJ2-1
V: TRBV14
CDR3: CASRGQRINEQFF

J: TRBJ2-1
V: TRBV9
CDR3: CASSVAGGSPNEQFF